The next 21 T cell receptor beta chains were all read from a single sample in a study of human T cells and chemical hapten exposure. TCRdb itself ran the RACE reads through MiXCR, one entry per CDR3 protein. Of over 14,000 distinct CDR3 sequences in the sample, about 16% were seen once. Time point noted: patch test 1, 2 weeks after DPC sensitization. Treatment here: therapeutic diphenylcyclopropenone sensitization with weekly scalp DPC. This material consisted of whole blood, taken in connection with sensitization to the hapten diphenylcyclopropenone (DPC). All receptors come from a woman in her twenties or thirties with alopecia areata. Some clones in this sample may be carry-over from other donors' samples.

This CDR3 reads CASSLMYNEQFF. The CDR3 DNA is TGTGCCAGCAGCTTAATGTACAATGAGCAGTTCTTC. The chain carries TRBV11-2 and TRBJ2-1; D gene uncertain. This CDR3 is 12 amino acids long. Germline V gene sequence: CDR1 SGHAT, CDR2 FQNNGV. V shed 2 bases and J shed 4 bases, with 3 bases lying between them.

The rearrangement joins TRBV5-1 to TRBJ2-3; the D is unclear. Trimming pared 0 bases from V and 1 base from J, leaving 3 bases between. Per the germline V gene, CDR1 is SGHRS and CDR2 is YFSETQ. The CDR3 sequence is 13 residues long. This chain's CDR3 is CASSLVGTDTQYF. CDR3 DNA: TGCGCCAGCAGCTTGGTTGGCACAGATACGCAGTATTTT.

The sample holds many counts of this clonotype. This chain links TRBV6-6 with TRBJ2-3; 10 positions agree with TRBD1. After removal of 5 bases from V and 3 bases from J, the junction contained 11 bases not matched to a gene. Germline values: CDR1 MNHNY, CDR2 SVGAGI (reference sequence). The CDR3 is 17 amino acids. CDR3 DNA: TGTGCCAGCAGTCGACCGGGACAGGGGAAGGAAACAGATACGCAGTATTTT. Amino acid sequence: CASSRPGQGKETDTQYF.

This clonotype was seen repeatedly, ten times or more. The V gene is TRBV6-2 or TRBV6-3, the J gene TRBJ1-5; D remains ambiguous. The CDR3 length is 12 residues. Between the trimmed V and J ends, which lost 5 bases and 1 base, there was a span of 3 bases. Looked up from germline, CDR1 is MNHEY and CDR2 is SVGEGT. The DNA for the CDR3 is TGTGCCAGCAGTACCAGCAATCAGCCCCAGCATTTT. Translation gives CASSTSNQPQHF.

The genes are TRBV2 and TRBJ2-5, with a tentative D call TRBD2 (6 bases). Germline loops: CDR1 SNHLY, CDR2 FYNNEI. V lost 2 bases to trimming and J lost 4 bases, with 8 bases between them. The CDR3 runs 13 residues. The chain's CDR3 is CASSESEGETQYF. The DNA of the CDR3 is TGTGCCAGCAGTGAATCGGAGGGAGAGACCCAGTACTTC.

CDR3 sequence: CASSQEGRRDQPQHF. CDR3 sequence (DNA): TGTGCCAGCAGCCAAGAGGGCCGGAGGGACCAGCCCCAGCATTTT. The J gene is TRBJ1-5, the V gene TRBV3-2. TRBV3-2 is noted as a pseudogene. The CDR3 has 15 residues.

In its sample, this clonotype ranks as medium-sized (0.01 to 0.1%). This chain links TRBV20-1 with TRBJ1-6, with TRBD1 identical over 7 bases. V lost 5 bases, J lost 7 bases, and 11 bases stayed unmatched. Germline values: CDR1 DFQATT, CDR2 SNEGSKA (reference sequence). CDR3 length: 15 amino acids. CDR3 nucleotides: TGCAGTGCTCCACCACCGACAGGGTCGAATTCACCCCTCCACTTT. Its protein product is CSAPPPTGSNSPLHF.

This clonotype is termed medium-sized (0.01 to 0.1%). J is TRBJ1-5 and V is TRBV27, with D hard to call. Trimming stripped 2 bases from V and 8 bases from J, with 13 bases between. The germline V gene encodes CDR1 MNHEY and CDR2 SMNVEV (reference sequence). The CDR3 length is 14 residues. The CDR3 spells CASSLGSLREPQHF. The CDR3, as DNA: TGTGCCAGCAGTTTAGGGTCATTGAGGGAGCCCCAGCATTTT.

The rearrangement joins TRBV18 to TRBJ2-1; weak D call: TRBD2 (6 bases). Germline CDR1 is KGHSH and CDR2 is LQKENI. V lost 3 bases and J 4 bases, leaving 13 bases between the germline ends. The CDR3 runs 15 residues. The CDR3 coding sequence is TGTGCCAGCTCACCGGGACTCCTATCTTACAATGAGCAGTTCTTC. This gives the protein CASSPGLLSYNEQFF.

Judged by abundance, this clonotype is medium-sized (0.01 to 0.1%). The chain employs TRBV12-3 or TRBV12-4 and TRBJ1-5; 10 bases fit TRBD1. The CDR3 extends over 16 amino acids. The V gene end was trimmed by 3 bases and the J gene end by 5 bases; junction bases not matched to a gene: 7. Here the CDR3 reads CASSFVPGTGDQPQHF. The CDR3 DNA follows: TGTGCCAGCAGTTTTGTACCGGGGACAGGGGATCAGCCCCAGCATTTT.

In its sample, this clonotype was seen a few times. This chain joins TRBV5-5 and TRBJ2-7; 11 nucleotides match TRBD1. The ends lost 5 bases at V and 4 bases at J; junction bases unmatched: 5. CDR1 and CDR2 from the germline V gene are SGHKS and YYEKEE (reference sequence). CDR3 length: 14 amino acids. In DNA, the CDR3 is TGTGCCAGCAGATCCGGGACAGGGGGGTACGAGCAGTACTTC. Translation gives CASRSGTGGYEQYF.

This clonotype was recorded at least ten times. The chain combines TRBV4-2 with TRBJ1-4; 9 nucleotides agree with TRBD1. Germline trimming cut 3 bases from V and 10 bases from J; bases unmatched to any gene: 12. Germline CDR1 and CDR2: LGHNA and YNFKEQ. The CDR3 is made up of 16 amino acids. The CDR3 region is CASSQASGTGTPKLFF. CDR3 in DNA: TGTGCCAGCAGCCAGGCTTCCGGGACAGGGACCCCAAAACTGTTTTTT.

This clonotype has a count of ten or more. This sequence joins TRBV27 and TRBJ2-1; TRBD2 is a possible D gene (5 bases). V gave up 6 bases and J gave up 5 bases, with 17 bases separating them. The CDR3 contains 15 residues. CDR1 MNHEY and CDR2 SMNVEV come from the germline V gene (reference sequence). The CDR3 reads CASSRGPFGNNEQFF. The CDR3 DNA sequence: TGTGCCAGCAGCCGTGGACCCTTCGGGAACAATGAGCAGTTCTTC.

Ten or more counts support this clonotype. The chain recombines TRBV29-1 with TRBJ2-3; TRBD1 agrees at 9 bases. CDR3 length equals 15 residues. Germline CDR1 SQVTM, CDR2 ANQGSEA. V trimming: 6 bases; J trimming: 4 bases; junction bases outside the gene matches: 11. The CDR3 nucleotides read TGCAGCGTCGGGACTAACAGGGGGCGCGCAGATACGCAGTATTTT. The encoded protein is CSVGTNRGRADTQYF.

This chain joins TRBV29-1 and TRBJ2-7; 7 nucleotides agree with TRBD1. V lost 6 bases and J lost 3; bases outside the gene matches: 2. The CDR3 consists of 11 residues. Germline assignment: CDR1 SQVTM and CDR2 ANQGSEA. The CDR3 loop is CSVGDSYEQYF. Written as DNA, the CDR3 is TGCAGCGTAGGGGACAGCTACGAGCAGTACTTC.

This clonotype was recorded at least ten times. The V gene is TRBV29-1, the J gene TRBJ2-2; no reliable D call. The CDR3 loop spans 13 amino acids. CDR1 is SQVTM and CDR2 is ANQGSEA in the germline V gene. The ends were cut back, 2 bases at V and 4 bases at J, with 8 bases in the middle. CDR3 bases: TGCAGCGTTGAATTAGTCCCCACCGGGGAGCTGTTTTTT. As protein: CSVELVPTGELFF.

The gene calls are TRBV7-2 and TRBJ1-6; tentatively, D is TRBD1 (6 bases). The V end was cut by 2 bases, the J end by 10 bases, with 18 bases between. In germline, CDR1 is SGHTA, CDR2 FQGNSA. The CDR3 consists of 16 residues. This chain's CDR3 is CASSLKLGRGGSPLHF. As DNA, the CDR3 is TGTGCCAGCAGCTTAAAATTGGGCAGGGGAGGCTCACCCCTCCACTTT.

This clonotype was seen at least ten times. The chain couples TRBV12-5 to TRBJ2-2; D may correspond to TRBD1 or TRBD2 (5 bases each). Trimming took off 1 base at V and 7 bases at J, with 16 bases between the two ends. Germline loops: CDR1 LGHNT, CDR2 FRNRAP. The CDR3 spans 16 residues. DNA for the CDR3: TGTGCTAGTGGTTTGGACCCGGGACCCGGAGGCGGGGAGCTGTTTTTT. Its translation is CASGLDPGPGGGELFF.

This clonotype ranks as medium-sized. V usage is TRBV6-1 and J usage is TRBJ2-3, with D uncertain. CDR1 and CDR2 from the germline V gene are MNHNS and SASEGT. V dropped 3 bases and J dropped 2 bases, with 12 bases sitting between them. CDR3 size: 15 residues. The DNA for the CDR3 is TGTGCCAGCAGTGAGTTGCCCGAGACCACAGATACGCAGTATTTT. This translates into CASSELPETTDTQYF.

The genes are TRBV7-2 and TRBJ2-1; D remains unclear. There are 13 residues in the CDR3. V lost 5 bases to trimming and J lost 7 bases, with 12 bases between them. The germline V gene encodes CDR1 SGHTA and CDR2 FQGNSA. The CDR3 DNA reads as TGTGCCAGCAGCGCTGCTAGTTGGAATGAGCAGTTCTTC. It yields the protein CASSAASWNEQFF.

The V call is TRBV3-1, the J call TRBJ2-7; no definite D call. The germline gives CDR1 LGHDT, CDR2 YNNKEL (reference sequence). The CDR3 has 15 residues. V was shortened by 0 bases and J by 7 bases, with 16 bases between the two germline ends. Here the CDR3 reads CASSQDILGTGEQYV. In DNA, the CDR3 is TGTGCCAGCAGCCAAGATATCTTGGGAACTGGTGAGCAGTACGTC.